This TCR beta chain appears in the sequencing data of a study of T cell responses to AZD1222 COVID-19 vaccine. Points from the study as a whole: Vaccine-related CD4 TCRs covered spike, predominating at 160-218 and 743-854.

Notes on this clone: The antigen is not known.

Profiled with immunoSEQ multiplex PCR; TCRdb holds only in-frame clones, not every one. The sample comprises 100,000 to 150,000 clones, 92% of which are singletons, and 13% to 15% rests with the top ten. CDR1 is LGHNA and CDR2 is YSLEER in the germline V gene. This CDR3 comprises 14 residues. V shed 8 bases and J 1 base; nucleotides not matched to a gene: 5. Sequenced material: peripheral blood, taken on day 0 of AZD1222 vaccination. The TCR originated in an adult in good health. This chain joins TRBV4-3 and TRBJ2-3; 8 bases line up with TRBD2. The CDR3 here is CASPQTSGTDTQYF. DNA of the CDR3: TGCGCCAGCCCCCAGACTAGCGGCACAGATACGCAGTATTTT.